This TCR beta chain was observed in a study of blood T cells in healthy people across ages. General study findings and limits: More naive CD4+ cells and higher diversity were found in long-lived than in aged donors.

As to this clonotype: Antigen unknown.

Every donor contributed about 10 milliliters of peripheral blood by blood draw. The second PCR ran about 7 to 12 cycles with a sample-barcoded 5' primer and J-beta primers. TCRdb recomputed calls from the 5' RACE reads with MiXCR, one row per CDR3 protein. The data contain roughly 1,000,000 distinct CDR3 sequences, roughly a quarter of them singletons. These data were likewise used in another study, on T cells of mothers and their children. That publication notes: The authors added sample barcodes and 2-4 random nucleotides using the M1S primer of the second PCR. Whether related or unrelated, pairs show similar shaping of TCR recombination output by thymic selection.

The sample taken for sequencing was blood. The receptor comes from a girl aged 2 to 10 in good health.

In nucleotides, the CDR3 is TGCAGTGCTAGAAGACAGGATACTGCCCGCACCGGGGAGCTGTTTTTT. As protein: CSARRQDTARTGELFF. The V call is TRBV20-1, the J call TRBJ2-2, with D tentatively TRBD1 (6 bases). Germline V gives CDR1 DFQATT, CDR2 SNEGSKA (reference sequence). V lost 2 bases and J 4 bases, leaving 17 bases between the germline ends. CDR3 length: 16 amino acids.